This TCR beta chain is from a study of blood T cell repertoires in COVID-19 (dated by TCRdb to the early 2020s). Regarding the research as a whole: Samples covering the acute and convalescent phases of COVID-19 were provided by collaborators in the United States, Italy and Spain. Nearly every sample came with metadata listing a de-identified subject ID, COVID-19 status, age in years and sex. The material from the prospective study consisted of cDNA or gDNA derived from T cells, B-cell-depleted T cells, or PBMCs. Subjects who had been exposed to COVID-19, were actively infected with it, or had recovered from it provided the deeply sampled blood TCRbeta repertoires that made up the dataset. The samples were drawn from two sources: the first 160 participants of the ongoing ImmuneRACE study, and 950 to 1,500 subjects contributed by 6 global collaborators. Where HLA class I and class II types were available, the types were taken from metadata supplied by the sample provider, not from assay-based typing. A freely available public database, intended as a resource for researchers studying the immune response to SARS-CoV-2, is where the repertoires were released. Study-wide findings and limitations: The amount of clinical and demographic metadata varied by source and participant and was provided uncurated.

CDR1 and CDR2 are drawn from the germline V gene: SGHTS, YDEGEE. Trimming accounts for 4 bases at V and 0 bases at J, while the number of junction bases matched to no gene is 12. The cysteine opens and the phenylalanine closes a CDR3 of 19 amino acids. Left in the record is the CDR3 DNA by itself, 57 bases read in frame from the first base. About this clone itself: Its recognized antigen is unknown. Base qualities are not recorded, but no much larger clone differs from it by a single base.

Whole blood was collected in K2EDTA tubes by collaborating institutions according to the institutions' own protocols. For TCRbeta analysis, collaborators shipped samples in one of three forms: frozen whole blood, isolated PBMCs, or DNA extracted from either of those sample types. TCRbeta CDR3 regions were amplified from genomic DNA using the immunoSEQ Assay, a bias-controlled multiplex PCR. In the source study's methods: Nucleated cell counts per sample were estimated from amplification of reference gene primers within the assay. Sequence reads were collapsed and filtered to measure the absolute abundance of every unique TCRbeta CDR3 rearrangement. Productive Simpson clonality was computed per sample as the square root of Simpson's diversity index over productive rearrangements. TCRdb retrieved this table from immuneACCESS and kept in-frame rearrangements only. Not all clones are present; in checked studies, unresolved V genes account for under half, and no reason is known for the remainder. V, J and clone size derive from that table, while D and trimming were established from the DNA sequence. Recorded for this sample are about 60,000 clones; just over 85% of them occurred a single time. Of the sample, approximately 18% is held by the ten largest clones.

The chain uses TRBV5-8 and TRBJ2-1; 11 bases in the junction line up with TRBD2. The sequence was collected from a woman of 80 years or more with active COVID-19. The source material was peripheral blood. The CDR3 corresponds to CASSPLAGGSPSSYNEQFF. The sequenced DNA: TGTGCCAGCAGCCCTCTAGCGGGGGGATCCCCAAGCTCCTACAATGAGCAGTTCTTC. Reference TRBV5-8 and TRBJ2-1 genes cover what lies past the CDR3, so the full variable domain is EAGVTQSPTHLIKTRGQQATLRCSPISGHTSVYWYQQALGLGLQFLLWYDEGEERNRGNFPPRFSGRQFPNYSSELNVNALELEDSALYLCASSPLAGGSPSSYNEQFFGPGTRLTVL.